This T cell receptor (beta chain) was sequenced during a study of T cell repertoires in cytomegalovirus infection. This CDR3 has 15 amino acids. CDR1 is MNHEY, CDR2 SVGEGT, per germline. Trimming removed 4 bases at V and 3 bases at J, with 13 bases between. This clonotype was seen more than once but under ten times. Its antigen remains unknown. MiXCR, run by TCRdb on the reads, gives a single entry per CDR3 protein. Of about 890,000 distinct CDR3 sequences in the sample, approximately 31% were seen once. The chain uses TRBV6-2 or TRBV6-3 and TRBJ1-5; D gene uncertain. Source: cultured CD8+ T cells from PBMCs, taken from culture after CMV antigen stimulation. The origin of this receptor is a human donor in good health (CMV status not recorded). Some clones in this sample may be carry-over from other donors' samples. DNA of the CDR3: TGTGCCAGCAGTTCTCAGTATAGGGACAATCAGCCCCAGCATTTT. This translates into CASSSQYRDNQPQHF.